The sequence of this T cell receptor (beta chain) was determined in a study of beta chain features in type 1 diabetes (dated by TCRdb to the late 2010s). Concerning the study at large: Mean age, gender distribution, total cell number and subset yield were not different between patients and healthy donors. A total of approximately 100 million sorted cells were examined across all samples, and the number of cells per subset was strongly correlated with RNA yield. In the study, recently diagnosed type 1 diabetes patients and matched healthy donors were compared on the TCRB repertoires of their sorted circulating CD4+ T cell subsets. Regulatory and stem cell-like memory subsets were isolated from only 8 patients and about eight healthy donors, whereas naive and central memory subsets came from all 28 donors. Overall results and qualifications from the work: PCR may preferentially amplify shorter templates, but because patient and control samples were amplified and corrected together, any resulting skew would affect both groups equally. Because cDNA rather than genomic DNA was sequenced, highly expressing activated cells could have been over-represented, although no difference in activation and CD3 levels was found between groups. A moderate but significant shortening of TCRB CDR3 length was observed in type 1 diabetes patients in all four CD4+ subsets. Patients with type 1 diabetes made fewer insertions and deleted more nucleotides at VDJ recombination sites, implying thymic rearrangement abnormalities. Naive, central memory and regulatory TCRB repertoires appeared more similar among patients than among healthy donors. Because the HLA sub-analyses included only small numbers of individuals, any influence of HLA type on TCRB rearrangement was left unresolved.

The High Capacity cDNA Reverse Transcription Kit was used to reverse transcribe all of the isolated RNA, meaning that expressed TCRB transcripts were what got sequenced. Naive, central memory and regulatory T cell samples underwent deep immunoSEQ sequencing, averaging about 3.3 million total reads per sample. After sorted cells were lysed in RLT buffer, RNA was extracted with DNase-treated RNeasy Micro or Mini kits, with the choice depending on cell number. To prevent cross-contamination, every cell subset was processed on its own, while patient and healthy donor samples were processed together. The immunoSEQ multiplex PCR was used to amplify TCRB sequences from cDNA, yielding 87-bp fragments that span the CDR3 region. Sequencing of the amplicons was done on the Illumina HiSeq platform. For the original study's pipeline: PCR bias was corrected computationally using synthetic template baselines, and reads within Hamming distance 2 were collapsed, with unmergeable singletons discarded. By aligning reads against IMGT, V, D and J genes, CDR3 length, and insertions or deletions at six rearrangement sites were assigned. Within each subset, clonotype counts were normalized to sorted cell number, after which true diversity and Gini coefficients were computed with the tcR R package. Repertoire sharing was quantified using the overlap coefficient calculated on TCRB nucleotide sequences. The table was pulled from immuneACCESS by TCRdb, which kept in-frame rearrangements only. Such tables lose some clones; where checked, under half of the loss comes from unresolved V genes, and the rest has no known cause. D and trimming come from the DNA, and the V and J calls and clone size come from that table. The table for this sample lists under 300,000 clones; approximately 8% of them were counted only once. The ten largest clones take up 1% of the sample.

Details on this clone: The clone's antigen remains unknown. No qualities accompany the bases; no much larger clone lies one base away.

From each donor, a single peripheral blood sample of 100 to 150 mL on average was drawn into heparinised tubes. A BD FACSAria II was used to sort naive, central memory, regulatory and stem cell-like memory CD4+ T cells with a panel that included CD45RO, CCR7, CD25, CD127, CD95 and CD27. All sorted populations exceeded 95% purity. Right away, PBMCs were isolated by Lymphoprep density gradient centrifugation and were stained directly, with no culture step. To minimize batch effects, samples were stained and sorted in pairs, one healthy donor with one patient per experiment. Reading the germline V gene gives CDR1 SGHTA and CDR2 FQGTGA. The CDR3 contains 13 residues, cysteine and phenylalanine counted. Only CDR3 DNA is held: 39 bases, read in frame from base 1. Cut back by 1 base and 9 bases, the V and J ends lie 12 bases apart.

Sequenced: central memory CD4+ T cells from blood. Rearrangement joined TRBV7-3 to TRBJ2-5; matching of 7 bases hints at TRBD2 as the D gene. The receptor was derived from a woman between 18 and 29 years old in good health. The nucleotides are TGTGCCAGCAGCTTAATCGGGGGGCAGGCCCAGTACTTC. Translated, this gives CASSLIGGQAQYF.